This T cell receptor (beta chain) was sequenced in a study of early T cells in non-severe SARS-CoV-2 infection. On the study more broadly: Investigators sequenced bulk RNA drawn from unsorted whole blood, and chains remained unpaired.

CDR1 and CDR2 from the germline V gene are LGHNA and YNFKEQ. The germline V and J ends were trimmed by 2 bases and 6 bases, with 7 bases remaining between them. The CDR3 contains 12 residues. Each CDR3 protein gets one entry after TCRdb re-called the 5' RACE reads with MiXCR. The table shows roughly 86,000 distinct CDR3 sequences, with around 15% occurring only once. The sample holds a few counts of this clonotype. The sequence was obtained from an adult who was a healthcare worker with PCR-confirmed SARS-CoV-2 infection or an uninfected control (not recorded which). Sequenced sample: whole blood. The chain has TRBV4-2 and TRBJ1-1; D ambiguous. The CDR3 DNA reads TGTGCCAGCAGCCAAATTGAGGCTGAAGCTTTCTTT. Amino acid sequence: CASSQIEAEAFF.